The entry that follows covers one T cell receptor (beta chain) sequence. The sample is drawn from a study of Ad26.COV2.S vaccination and SARS-CoV-2 variants. Treatment here: roughly 19 received Ad26.COV2.S at low or high dose, single or two shots; about 5 received placebo; per-sample allocation not given. Specimens were obtained on day 63 following the first vaccine or placebo injection. TCRdb keeps only in-frame clones here, not all; method: immunoSEQ multiplex PCR. This sample has 450,000 to 550,000 clones, with 80% to 90% found just once. CDR3 length: 15 residues. J gave up 6 bases and V 6 bases, and 12 bases lay outside the gene matches. Per the germline V gene, CDR1 is SGHAT and CDR2 is FQNNGV.

V usage is TRBV11-2 and J usage is TRBJ2-7; TRBD1 agrees at 9 bases. This TCR derives from a person between 18 and 65 years old who received the Ad26.COV2.S COVID-19 vaccine or a placebo. The specimen comprised peripheral blood, sampled in a trial of Ad26.COV2.S vaccine versus placebo. The CDR3 spells CASRGTGTGFLEQYF. CDR3 DNA: TGTGCCAGCAGGGGAACCGGGACAGGGTTTCTCGAGCAGTACTTC.